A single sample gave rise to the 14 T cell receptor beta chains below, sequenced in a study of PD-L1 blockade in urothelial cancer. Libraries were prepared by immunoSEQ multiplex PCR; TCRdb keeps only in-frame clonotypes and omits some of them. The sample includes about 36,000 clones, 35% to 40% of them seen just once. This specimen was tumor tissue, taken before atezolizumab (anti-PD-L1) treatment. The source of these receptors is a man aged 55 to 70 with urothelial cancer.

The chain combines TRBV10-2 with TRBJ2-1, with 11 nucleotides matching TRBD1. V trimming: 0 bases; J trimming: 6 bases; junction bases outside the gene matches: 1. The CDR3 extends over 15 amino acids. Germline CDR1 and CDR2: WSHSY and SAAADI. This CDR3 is CASSESGTGGNEQFF. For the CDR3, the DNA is TGCGCCAGCAGTGAGTCCGGGACAGGGGGCAATGAGCAGTTCTTC.

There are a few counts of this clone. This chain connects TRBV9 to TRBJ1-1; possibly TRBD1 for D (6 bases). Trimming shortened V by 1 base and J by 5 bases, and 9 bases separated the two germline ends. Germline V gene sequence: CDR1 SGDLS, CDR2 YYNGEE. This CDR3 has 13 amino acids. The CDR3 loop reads CASSVQGRTEAFF. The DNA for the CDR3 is TGTGCCAGCAGCGTACAGGGGCGAACTGAAGCTTTCTTT.

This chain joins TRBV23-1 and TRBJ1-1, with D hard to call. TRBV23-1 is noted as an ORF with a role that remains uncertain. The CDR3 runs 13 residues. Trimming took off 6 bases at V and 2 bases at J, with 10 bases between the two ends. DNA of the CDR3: TGCGCCAGCAGCTGGGCCCTAAACACTGAAGCTTTCTTT. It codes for CASSWALNTEAFF.

This CDR3 reads CASGDRADSYEQYF. CDR3 DNA: TGTGCCAGTGGGGACAGGGCCGACTCCTACGAGCAGTACTTC. V usage is TRBV10-3 and J usage is TRBJ2-7, with 9 bases matching TRBD1. From germline, CDR1 is ENHRY and CDR2 SYGVKD. The CDR3 runs to 14 residues. The V gene end was trimmed by 10 bases and the J gene end by 0 bases; junction bases not matched to a gene: 7.

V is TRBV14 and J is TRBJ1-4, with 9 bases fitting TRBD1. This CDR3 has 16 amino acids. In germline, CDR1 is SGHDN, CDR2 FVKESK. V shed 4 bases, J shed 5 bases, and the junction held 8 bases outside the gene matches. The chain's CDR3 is CASSRGRGTGNEKLFF. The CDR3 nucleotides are TGTGCCAGCAGCCGTGGAAGAGGGACAGGGAATGAAAAACTGTTTTTT.

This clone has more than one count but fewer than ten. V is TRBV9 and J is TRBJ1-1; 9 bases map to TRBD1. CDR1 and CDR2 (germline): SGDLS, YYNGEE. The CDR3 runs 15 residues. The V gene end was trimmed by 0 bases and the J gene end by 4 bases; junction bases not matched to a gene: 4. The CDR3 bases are TGTGCCAGCAGCGTAGGGGGACAGGGCGGCACTGAAGCTTTCTTT. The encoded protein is CASSVGGQGGTEAFF.

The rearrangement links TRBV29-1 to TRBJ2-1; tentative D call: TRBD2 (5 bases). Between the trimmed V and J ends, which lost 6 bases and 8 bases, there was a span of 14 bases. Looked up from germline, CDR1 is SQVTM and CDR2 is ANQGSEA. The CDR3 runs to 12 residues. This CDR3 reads CSVRGGFDEQFF. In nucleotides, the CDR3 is TGCAGCGTCCGGGGTGGGTTTGATGAGCAGTTCTTC.

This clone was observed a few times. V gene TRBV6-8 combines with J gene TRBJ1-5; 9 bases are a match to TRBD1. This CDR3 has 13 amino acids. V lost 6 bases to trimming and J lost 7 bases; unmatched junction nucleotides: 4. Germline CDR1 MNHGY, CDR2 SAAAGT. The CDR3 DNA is TGTGCCAGCAGGCAAACAGGGGGCCAGCCCCAGCATTTT. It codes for CASRQTGGQPQHF.

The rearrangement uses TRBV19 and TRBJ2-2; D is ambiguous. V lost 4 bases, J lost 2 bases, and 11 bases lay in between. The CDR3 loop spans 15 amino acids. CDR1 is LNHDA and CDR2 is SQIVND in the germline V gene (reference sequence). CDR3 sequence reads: CASSKRVLNTGELFF. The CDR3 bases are TGTGCCAGTAGTAAAAGGGTACTTAACACCGGGGAGCTGTTTTTT. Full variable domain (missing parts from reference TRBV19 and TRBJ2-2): DGGITQSPKYLFRKEGQNVTLSCEQNLNHDAMYWYRQDPGQGLRLIYYSQIVNDFQKGDIAEGYSVSREKKESFPLTVTSAQKNPTAFYLCASSKRVLNTGELFFGEGSRLTVL.

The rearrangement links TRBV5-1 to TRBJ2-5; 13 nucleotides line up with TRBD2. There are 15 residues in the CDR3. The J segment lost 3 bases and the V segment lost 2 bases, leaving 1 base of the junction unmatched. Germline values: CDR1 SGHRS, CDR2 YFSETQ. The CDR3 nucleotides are TGCGCCAGCAGCTTAGGACTAGCGGGAGAAGAGACCCAGTACTTC. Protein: CASSLGLAGEETQYF.

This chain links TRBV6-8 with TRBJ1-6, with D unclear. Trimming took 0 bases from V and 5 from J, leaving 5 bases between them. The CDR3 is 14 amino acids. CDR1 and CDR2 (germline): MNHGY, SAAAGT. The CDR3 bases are TGTGCCAGCAGTTACTCCGGGGATAATTCACCCCTCCACTTT. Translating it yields CASSYSGDNSPLHF.

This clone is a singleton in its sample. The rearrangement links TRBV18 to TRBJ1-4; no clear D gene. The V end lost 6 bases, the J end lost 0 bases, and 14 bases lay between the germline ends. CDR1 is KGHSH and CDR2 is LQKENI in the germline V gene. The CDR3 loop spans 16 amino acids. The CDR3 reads CASSPTTQATNEKLFF. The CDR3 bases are TGTGCCAGCTCGCCTACGACCCAGGCAACTAATGAAAAACTGTTTTTT.

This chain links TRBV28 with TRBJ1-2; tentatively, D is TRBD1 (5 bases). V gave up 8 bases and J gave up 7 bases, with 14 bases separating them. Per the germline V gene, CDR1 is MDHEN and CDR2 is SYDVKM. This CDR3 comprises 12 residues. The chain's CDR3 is CASVGGGGGYTF. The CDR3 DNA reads TGTGCCAGCGTTGGCGGGGGAGGTGGCTACACCTTC.

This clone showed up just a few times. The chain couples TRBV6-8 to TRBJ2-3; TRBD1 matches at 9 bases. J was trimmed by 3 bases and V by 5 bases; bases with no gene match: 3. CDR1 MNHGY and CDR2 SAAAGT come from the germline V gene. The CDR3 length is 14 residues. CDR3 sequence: CASSRGQGTDTQYF. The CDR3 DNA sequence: TGTGCCAGCAGTCGGGGACAGGGAACAGATACGCAGTATTTT.